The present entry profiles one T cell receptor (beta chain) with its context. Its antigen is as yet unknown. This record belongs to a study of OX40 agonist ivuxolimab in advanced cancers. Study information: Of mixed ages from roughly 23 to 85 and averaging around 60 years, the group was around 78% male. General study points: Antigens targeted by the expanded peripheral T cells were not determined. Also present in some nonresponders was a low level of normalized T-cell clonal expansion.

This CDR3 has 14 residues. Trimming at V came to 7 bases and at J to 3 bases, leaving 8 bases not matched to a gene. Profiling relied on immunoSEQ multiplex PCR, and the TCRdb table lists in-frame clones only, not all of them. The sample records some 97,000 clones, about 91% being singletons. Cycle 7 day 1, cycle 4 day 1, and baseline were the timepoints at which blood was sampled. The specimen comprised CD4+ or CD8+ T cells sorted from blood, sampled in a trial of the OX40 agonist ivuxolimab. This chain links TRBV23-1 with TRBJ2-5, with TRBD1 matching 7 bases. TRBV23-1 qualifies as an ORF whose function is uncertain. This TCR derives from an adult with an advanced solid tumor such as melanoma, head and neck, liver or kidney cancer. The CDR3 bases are TGCGCCAGCAATCACCGGGACAGTAAAGAGACCCAGTACTTC. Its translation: CASNHRDSKETQYF.